The clone carrying this T cell receptor beta chain was detected only once. CDR1 and CDR2 (germline): MGHRA, YSYEKL. The CDR3 length is 16 residues. Losses at the gene ends were 2 bases for V and 7 bases for J; bases not matched to a gene: 8. Original handling: Amplification of reference gene primers provided the estimated nucleated cell counts. Repertoires were generated with immunoSEQ multiplex PCR, while TCRdb's copy carries only in-frame clones and drops some. That table is the source of V, J and clone size, and D and trimming were worked out from the DNA. The repertoire includes about 50,000 clones, about 85% of them detected once, and roughly 10% sits in the top ten. The sample comes from a study of blood T cell repertoires in COVID-19. Study in general: Samples came from the United States, Italy and Spain, spanning acute and convalescent COVID-19. PBMCs, B-cell-depleted T cells, or T cells provided the cDNA or gDNA that made up the material.

Specimen: peripheral blood. This clonotype was sampled from a human donor in a cohort sampled during active COVID-19. The gene calls are TRBV4-1 and TRBJ2-3, with 11 bases that match TRBD2. The CDR3 region is CASSQPTSGARNTQYF. The CDR3 DNA sequence: TGCGCCAGCAGCCAACCGACTAGCGGGGCCCGGAATACGCAGTATTTT.